Described below is a single T cell receptor beta chain sequence and its context. Its antigen is not yet known. Per-nucleotide qualities are absent, and no much larger clonotype sits a single base away. This sample was taken from a study of blood T cell repertoires in COVID-19 (dated by TCRdb to between 2020 and 2021). Looking at the study overall: The collaborator samples originated in the United States, Italy and Spain and spanned the acute and convalescent phases of COVID-19. The prospective study material was composed of cDNA or gDNA derived from T cells, B-cell-depleted T cells, or PBMCs. Deeply sampled blood TCRbeta repertoires from subjects exposed to, actively infected with, or recovered from COVID-19 were included in the dataset. The repertoires were made available in a free public database intended to serve as a resource for research on the immune response to SARS-CoV-2. Samples came from the ongoing ImmuneRACE study (first 160 participants) plus 1,254 subjects from 6 global collaborators. Nearly every sample came with metadata listing a de-identified subject ID, COVID-19 status, age in years and sex. HLA class I and class II types, where available, came from metadata supplied by the sample provider rather than from assay-based typing.

General conclusions and limits of the study: The quantity of clinical and demographic metadata differed by source and by participant and was supplied without curation.

Each collaborating institution followed its own protocols to collect whole blood in K2EDTA tubes. For TCRbeta analysis, collaborators shipped samples in one of three forms: frozen whole blood, isolated PBMCs, or DNA extracted from either of those sample types. The immunoSEQ Assay, a bias-controlled multiplex PCR, was used to amplify TCRbeta CDR3 regions from genomic DNA. Per the source publication's procedure: Nucleated cell counts per sample were estimated from amplification of reference gene primers within the assay. To quantify the absolute abundance of each unique TCRbeta CDR3 rearrangement, sequence reads were collapsed and filtered. For each sample, productive Simpson clonality was calculated by taking the square root of Simpson's diversity index across productive rearrangements. Sourced from immuneACCESS, this table was stored by TCRdb with only in-frame sequences that have V and J called. A share of the clones is absent; for the studies checked, an unresolved V gene accounts for under half, and the remainder has no known explanation. V, J and clone size are those of that table, while D and trimming were read from the DNA. In this sample the table shows 100,000 to 150,000 clones, roughly four fifths of which occur a single time. Jointly, the top ten make up roughly 15% of the sample.

From the cysteine through the phenylalanine, the CDR3 covers 13 amino acids. Here the CDR3 DNA is all that survives: 39 bases in frame from base 1. V ends up 8 bases short and J 5 bases short, with an unmatched junction base count of 7. As encoded in the germline V gene, CDR1 is SNHLY while CDR2 is FYNNEI. Rearrangement joined TRBV2 to TRBJ1-1; TRBD1 aligns with 8 central bases. Material: peripheral blood. The TCR was taken from a woman aged 45-60 years with acute or convalescent COVID-19. The nucleotide sequence reads as follows: TGTGCCAGCGGAGCGCAGGGGGCTACTGAAGCTTTCTTT. Protein translation: CASGAQGATEAFF.